The clone carrying this T cell receptor (beta chain) was picked up a small number of times. This entry belongs to a study of T cells of healthy individuals. The CDR3 spans 12 residues. The germline V gene has CDR1 MNHEY and CDR2 SVGAGI. V gave up 5 bases and J gave up 5 bases; unmatched junction bases: 2. Each CDR3 protein is one row after TCRdb ran MiXCR on the 5' RACE reads. The sample carries roughly 76,000 distinct CDR3 sequences, approximately 4.8% recorded once. The receptor's source is a female donor in good health. The V call is TRBV6-5, the J call TRBJ2-5; 7 bases map to TRBD1. The chain's CDR3 is CASSPQGETQYF. The CDR3 DNA sequence: TGTGCCAGCAGTCCACAGGGGGAGACCCAGTACTTC.